One and the same sample provided the 32 T cell receptor beta chains below, sequenced in a study of tissue T cells after allogeneic stem cell transplantation. Clones were read by immunoSEQ multiplex PCR, and TCRdb kept only the in-frame ones, dropping some. This table holds 40,000 to 50,000 clones, approximately 73% found once. Source material: sorted cells pooled from one or two spleens. Receptor source: a pool of C57BL/6 mice in good health.

About this clone: The gene names given are mouse names. The sequenced fragment ends 1 residue before the CDR3 boundary, so the rest is inferred from the germline J gene. The chain uses TRBV13-2 and TRBJ1-3, with TRBD1 matching 8 bases. The CDR3 consists of 13 residues. J was trimmed by 10 bases and V by 1 base; bases with no gene match: 4. Germline CDR1 reads NNHNN; CDR2 reads SYGAGS (reference sequence). The CDR3 bases that were read are TGTGCCAGCGGTGATCAGCAGGGGGCGACGCTCTAT. This gives the protein CASGDQQGATLY. The whole CDR3 reads CASGDQQGATLYF.

Comments on this clone: Gene names are mouse gene names. The read finishes 1 residue shy of the CDR3 end, and the germline J gene is used to complete it. This sequence joins TRBV12-2 and TRBJ2-5; 7 bases match TRBD2. Germline assignment: CDR1 SGHLS and CDR2 HYDKME. The CDR3 sequence is 14 residues long. J lost 2 bases, V lost 3 bases, and 4 bases had no gene match. CDR3 protein: CASSFHWGQDTQYF. Incomplete CDR3 DNA: TGTGCCAGCTCTTTCCACTGGGGCCAAGACACCCAGTAC.

As regards this clone: Gene names and germline match the mouse. The read ends 1 residue early relative to the CDR3; the germline J gene fills the gap. The rearrangement joins TRBV26 to TRBJ2-1; the match to TRBD1 covers 10 bases. The CDR3 spans 14 residues. Germline CDR1 is KGHPV and CDR2 is FQNQEV (reference sequence). Trimming took 8 bases from V and 4 from J; bases not matched to a gene: 5. The CDR3 sequence: CASARDRGYAEQFF. CDR3 DNA (partial): TGTGCCAGCGCCCGGGACAGGGGATATGCTGAGCAGTTC.

With regard to this clone: Each gene name is a mouse one. The read ends 1 residue shy of where the CDR3 ends; the end is completed using the germline J gene. The chain has TRBV13-1 and TRBJ1-6, with TRBD1 as a possible D gene (5 bases). TRBJ1-6 is treated as an ORF (open reading frame) with a function not yet certain. Germline CDR1 is NSHNY and CDR2 is SYGAGN. The V end lost 0 bases, the J end lost 6 bases, and 7 bases lay between the germline ends. The CDR3 contains 14 residues. The CDR3 is CASSDEDTNSPLYF. Partial CDR3 DNA: TGTGCCAGCAGTGATGAGGACACTAATTCGCCCCTCTAC.

With regard to this clone: Gene names and germline match the mouse. The read finishes 1 residue shy of the CDR3 end, and the germline J gene is used to complete it. This rearrangement joins TRBV3 to TRBJ1-2; no clear D gene. The CDR3 consists of 12 residues. From germline, CDR1 is SNHLY and CDR2 FYNGKV (reference sequence). V lost 5 bases and J 3 bases, leaving 7 bases between the germline ends. CDR3 in amino acids: CASSLGYSDYTF. Incomplete CDR3 DNA: TGTGCCAGCAGCCTAGGGTACTCCGACTACACC.

For this clone: All gene names here are mouse names. The read ends 1 residue shy of where the CDR3 ends; the end is completed using the germline J gene. The chain links TRBV23 to TRBJ1-2; the D call in the table, TRBD1, was not verified against the DNA. Germline V gene data show CDR1 as KGHTA and CDR2 as FQNQQP. CDR3 length: 13 amino acids. The part of the CDR3 DNA that was read is TGCTCCAGCAGTCATGACAGAAACTCCGACTACACC. It translates to CSSSHDRNSDYT. The whole CDR3 is CSSSHDRNSDYTF.

In its sample, this clone was seen a few times. The gene symbols are mouse symbols. The observed sequence ends 1 residue before the CDR3 terminus, with the missing tail filled in from the germline J gene. Other DNA sequences in this sample translate to the same CDR3. This chain connects TRBV4 to TRBJ2-1; 12 bases fit TRBD2. Germline-derived CDR1 and CDR2 are LGHDT and YNNKQL (reference sequence). The CDR3 has 15 amino acids. After removal of 4 bases from V and 3 bases from J, the junction contained 1 base not matched to a gene. The DNA read from the CDR3 is TGTGCCAGCAGCTTGGACTGGGGGGGCTATGCTGAGCAGTTC. Translation gives CASSLDWGGYAEQF. The complete CDR3 protein is CASSLDWGGYAEQFF.

For this clone: Gene and germline names: mouse. The CDR3 here is CASTPRDRGDERLFF. The CDR3 bases that were read are TGTGCCAGCACCCCCCGGGACAGGGGAGACGAAAGATTATTT. The V gene is TRBV19, the J gene TRBJ1-4, with 10 bases that match TRBD1. The observed sequence ends 1 residue before the CDR3 terminus, with the missing tail filled in from the germline J gene. The CDR3 has 15 residues. V shed 6 bases and J 6 bases; nucleotides not matched to a gene: 8. From germline, CDR1 is FNHDT and CDR2 SITEND (reference sequence).

Notes on this clone: The germline and genes are mouse ones. The read ends 1 residue shy of where the CDR3 ends; the end is completed using the germline J gene. This sequence joins TRBV13-2 and TRBJ2-1; TRBD2 might be the D (7 bases). Per the germline V gene, CDR1 is NNHNN and CDR2 is SYGAGS (reference sequence). The V end lost 5 bases, the J end lost 3 bases, and 12 bases lay between the germline ends. This CDR3 region has 14 residues. The sequenced part of the CDR3 DNA is TGTGCCAGCGGAGGGGGGGAGGGCTATGCTGAGCAGTTC. Translation: CASGGGEGYAEQF. The whole CDR3 is CASGGGEGYAEQFF.

About this clone itself: Each gene name is a mouse one. This CDR3 reads CASSTWDREDTQYF. The sequenced part of the CDR3 DNA is TGTGCCAGCAGTACCTGGGACAGGGAAGACACCCAGTAC. This chain connects TRBV19 to TRBJ2-5; 9 positions agree with TRBD1. The read gets to within 1 residue of the CDR3 end, and the germline J gene fills in the rest. V lost 3 bases, J lost 4 bases, and 3 bases stayed unmatched. The CDR3 extends over 14 amino acids. CDR1 is FNHDT, CDR2 SITEND, per germline (reference sequence).

Remarks on this clone: The listed genes are named as in mouse. The CDR3 end is not reached by the read, which stops 1 residue before it; the germline J gene fills it in. The chain employs TRBV5 and TRBJ1-1; TRBD1 aligns across 7 bases. The trim removed 0 bases at V and 8 bases at J, leaving 0 bases unmatched. CDR3 length: 12 amino acids. CDR1 LGHNA and CDR2 YNLKQL come from the germline V gene (reference sequence). CDR3 residues: CASSQEQGEVFF. The CDR3 DNA, read in part, is TGTGCCAGCAGCCAAGAACAGGGGGAAGTCTTC.

Concerning this clone: Gene names are the mouse ones. The read terminates 1 residue before the CDR3 end, so the remaining end is supplied by the germline J gene. The chain employs TRBV13-2 and TRBJ2-5; the D is unclear. CDR3 length: 14 residues. Trimming took 0 bases from V and 6 from J, leaving 11 bases between them. Germline loops: CDR1 NNHNN, CDR2 SYGAGS (reference sequence). Incomplete CDR3 DNA: TGTGCCAGCGGTGATGCCCTCCGGGCGGACACCCAGTAC. As protein: CASGDALRADTQY. The complete CDR3 sequence is CASGDALRADTQYF.

Concerning this clone itself: Mouse germline and gene names are used. The same CDR3 also results from other DNA sequences found in this sample. The sequenced part of the CDR3 DNA is TGTGCCAGCAGTATCACCGGGAGTCAAAACACCTTGTAC. This gives the protein CASSITGSQNTLY. From start to end, the CDR3 is CASSITGSQNTLYF. The V gene is TRBV19, the J gene TRBJ2-4; D call uncertain. From the germline J gene comes the end of the CDR3, since the read stops 1 residue before it. Per germline, CDR1 FNHDT and CDR2 SITEND (reference sequence). The CDR3 sequence is 14 residues long. V was trimmed by 2 bases and J by 0 bases, leaving 7 bases between them.

With respect to this clone: Mouse gene names and germline throughout. The CDR3 end is not reached by the read, which stops 1 residue before it; the germline J gene fills it in. The chain is built from TRBV2 and TRBJ2-5; a possible D gene is TRBD1 (6 bases). The germline CDR1 and CDR2 sequences are LGHNA and YSYQKL. The CDR3 has 11 residues. The germline V and J ends were trimmed by 4 bases and 10 bases, with 9 bases remaining between them. The DNA read from the CDR3 is TGTGCCAGCAGCCCCGACAGGTCCCAGTAC. It specifies CASSPDRSQY. From start to end, the CDR3 is CASSPDRSQYF.

Comments on this clone: Each gene name is a mouse one. The sequence runs out 1 residue before the end of the CDR3; the remainder is reconstructed from the germline J gene. The J gene is TRBJ1-3, the V gene TRBV12-1; D perhaps matches TRBD1 (6 bases). From germline, CDR1 is SGHSN and CDR2 HYEKVE. CDR3 length: 15 residues. Between the trimmed V and J ends, which lost 4 bases and 0 bases, there was a span of 12 bases. CDR3 protein: CASSPGQISGNTLYF. The DNA read from the CDR3 is TGTGCCAGCTCCCCGGGACAAATTTCTGGAAATACGCTCTAT. The whole variable domain, filled in from reference TRBV12-1 and TRBJ1-3, reads DSGVVQSPRHIIKEKGGRSVLTCIPISGHSNVVWYQQTLGKELKFLIQHYEKVERDKGFLPSRFSVQQFDDYHSEMNMSALELEDSAMYFCASSPGQISGNTLYFGEGSRLIVV.

Of note for this clone: Genes here carry mouse names. The DNA ends 1 residue before the CDR3 does, and the rest of the CDR3 is filled in from the germline J gene. The J gene is TRBJ2-2, the V gene TRBV26; 10 bases agree with TRBD1. The CDR3 runs 15 residues. The V and J ends lost 6 bases and 4 bases, in that order; junction bases with no gene match: 5. Germline assignment: CDR1 KGHPV and CDR2 FQNQEV (reference sequence). Partial CDR3 DNA: TGTGCCAGCAGCCTCGACAGGGGGCTCACCGGGCAGCTCTAC. Protein product: CASSLDRGLTGQLY. The whole CDR3 protein is CASSLDRGLTGQLYF.

Remarks on this clone: The listed genes are named as in mouse. The CDR3 extends 1 residue past the end of the read, so its final part is completed from the germline J gene. This rearrangement joins TRBV29 to TRBJ2-2; D uncertain. The CDR3 extends over 12 amino acids. Trimming shortened V by 2 bases and J by 4 bases, and 2 bases separated the two germline ends. Germline V CDR1 and CDR2: MSHET, SYDVDS. Incomplete CDR3 DNA: TGTGCTAGCAGTTTAACCACCGGGCAGCTCTAC. Its translation is CASSLTTGQLY. The CDR3 in its entirety is CASSLTTGQLYF.

Details on this clone: Gene names are the mouse ones. The read falls 1 residue short of the CDR3 end, and the missing part is taken from the germline J gene. The V and J genes are TRBV2 and TRBJ1-5; D is ambiguous. From germline, CDR1 is LGHNA and CDR2 YSYQKL. This CDR3 has 15 amino acids. Trimming removed 0 bases from V and 3 bases from J, with 9 bases in between. The chain's CDR3 is CASSQDAVGNQAPLF. The sequenced CDR3 bases are TGTGCCAGCAGCCAAGACGCAGTGGGCAACCAGGCTCCGCTT.

Worth noting for this clone: Gene names and germline match the mouse. The missing CDR3 end, 1 residue past where the read stops, is filled in from the germline J gene. This chain joins TRBV13-2 and TRBJ2-5; TRBD2 might be the D (5 bases). Trimming stripped 2 bases from V and 0 bases from J, with 10 bases between. CDR1 and CDR2 from the germline V gene are NNHNN and SYGAGS (reference sequence). CDR3 length equals 15 residues. CDR3 DNA (partial): TGTGCCAGCGGTGAAGTGGGGAATAACCAAGACACCCAGTAC. Translation gives CASGEVGNNQDTQY. In full, the CDR3 is CASGEVGNNQDTQYF.

With regard to this clone: Mouse names are used for the genes. The CDR3 protein is CASRQGQNTLYF. The covered CDR3 bases are TGTGCTAGCAGACAGGGGCAAAACACCTTGTAC. This chain links TRBV17 with TRBJ2-4; 7 bases agree with TRBD1. The read ends 1 residue before the CDR3 terminus; that terminus is restored from the germline J gene. There are 12 residues in the CDR3. Trimming at V came to 6 bases and at J to 3 bases, leaving 0 bases not matched to a gene. CDR1 and CDR2 (germline): MNHDT, YYDKIL.

This clone appeared a single time. Any gene name here is a mouse gene name. The CDR3 end is not reached by the read, which stops 1 residue before it; the germline J gene fills it in. V and J are TRBV13-2 and TRBJ2-4; D is unresolved. With 3 bases removed from V and 6 bases from J, the gap between germline ends came to 5 bases. CDR3 length: 11 amino acids. Germline V gives CDR1 NNHNN, CDR2 SYGAGS (reference sequence). The part of the CDR3 DNA that was read is TGTGCCAGCGGTGGGGGTAACACCTTGTAC. This codes for CASGGGNTLY. The whole CDR3 reads CASGGGNTLYF.

A note on this clone: Genes and germline come from the mouse. The read is 1 residue too short to cover the CDR3 end, so that end is filled in from the germline J gene. The chain uses TRBV5 and TRBJ2-5; D unresolved. The length of the CDR3 is 13 residues. V gave up 3 bases and J gave up 0 bases, with 4 bases separating them. Germline V CDR1 and CDR2: LGHNA, YNLKQL (reference sequence). CDR3 amino acids: CASSQGNQDTQYF. The CDR3 bases that were read are TGTGCCAGCAGCCAGGGGAACCAAGACACCCAGTAC.

About this clone itself: Any gene name here is a mouse gene name. With the read ending 1 residue before the CDR3 end, the germline J gene is used to fill in that end. V and J are TRBV13-1 and TRBJ2-3; 13 bases fit TRBD2. The CDR3 extends over 14 amino acids. Germline V gene lookup returns CDR1 NSHNY and CDR2 SYGAGN. Losses at the gene ends were 5 bases for V and 3 bases for J; bases not matched to a gene: 0. CDR3 protein: CASRGLGGAETLYF. Partial CDR3 DNA: TGTGCCAGCAGGGGACTGGGGGGGGCAGAAACGCTGTAT.

As to this clone: Mouse names are used for the genes. Incomplete CDR3 DNA: TGTGCCAGCATCGGACAATCAAACACAGAAGTCTTC. It is translated as CASIGQSNTEVF. The entire CDR3 protein is CASIGQSNTEVFF. The V gene is TRBV13-3, the J gene TRBJ1-1, with D perhaps matching TRBD1 (5 bases). The read terminates 1 residue ahead of where the CDR3 ends, so the germline J gene completes it. This CDR3 contains 13 residues. The V end was cut by 6 bases, the J end by 0 bases, with 9 bases between. Germline CDR1 reads NNHDY; CDR2 reads SYVADS.

Of note for this clone: The gene names given are mouse names. The sequenced fragment ends 1 residue before the CDR3 boundary, so the rest is inferred from the germline J gene. The V gene is TRBV4, the J gene TRBJ2-4, with 7 bases matching TRBD2. This CDR3 is built from 15 residues. From germline, CDR1 is LGHDT and CDR2 YNNKQL (reference sequence). J gave up 2 bases and V 4 bases, and 6 bases lay outside the gene matches. CDR3 DNA, as far as it was read: TGTGCCAGCAGCTCCTTCTGGGGGAATCAAAACACCTTGTAC. Translation gives CASSSFWGNQNTLY. Given in full, the CDR3 is CASSSFWGNQNTLYF. Full variable domain (missing parts from reference TRBV4 and TRBJ2-4): ETAVFQTPNYHVTQVGNEVSFNCKQTLGHDTMYWYKQDSKKLLKIMFSYNNKQLIVNETVPRRFSPQSSDKAHLNLRIKSVEPEDSAVYLCASSSFWGNQNTLYFGAGTRLSVL.

Turning to this clone: The gene names here belong to mouse. The read stops 1 residue short of the end of the CDR3; the missing end is completed from the germline J gene. The chain has TRBV19 and TRBJ1-1, with D perhaps TRBD1 (5 bases). In germline, CDR1 is FNHDT, CDR2 SITEND (reference sequence). V was pared by 2 bases and J by 3 bases, with 14 bases between. The CDR3 totals 15 residues. The CDR3 reads CASSIHEGRDTEVFF. The part of the CDR3 DNA that was read is TGTGCCAGCAGTATTCACGAGGGGAGGGACACAGAAGTCTTC. The whole variable domain, remainder taken from reference TRBV19 and TRBJ1-1, is GGIITQTPKFLIGQEGQKLTLKCQQNFNHDTMYWYRQDSGKGLRLIYYSITENDLQKGDLSEGYDASREKKSSFSLTVTSAQKNEMAVFLCASSIHEGRDTEVFFGKGTRLTVV.

A note on this clone: Mouse germline and gene names are used. With the read ending 1 residue before the CDR3 end, the germline J gene is used to fill in that end. J is TRBJ2-1 and V is TRBV14; D may match TRBD1 or TRBD2 (5 bases each). Germline loops: CDR1 SGHDT, CDR2 FRDEAV. Trimming took 4 bases from V and 1 from J, leaving 6 bases between them. This CDR3 is 13 amino acids long. CDR3 sequence: CASSRDNYAEQFF. CDR3 DNA (partial): TGTGCCAGCAGTCGGGACAACTATGCTGAGCAGTTC.

A word on this clone: The listed genes are named as in mouse. The read falls 1 residue short of the CDR3 end, and the missing part is taken from the germline J gene. V is TRBV26 and J is TRBJ2-5; D not resolved. In germline, CDR1 is KGHPV, CDR2 FQNQEV (reference sequence). CDR3 length: 13 amino acids. Trimming shortened V by 4 bases and J by 2 bases, and 7 bases separated the two germline ends. The CDR3 DNA, read in part, is TGTGCCAGCAGTCCCGGGAGCCAAGACACCCAGTAC. As protein: CASSPGSQDTQY. In full, the CDR3 reads CASSPGSQDTQYF.

This clone has a single count. The germline and genes are mouse ones. The read ends 1 residue early relative to the CDR3; the germline J gene fills the gap. The chain combines TRBV13-3 with TRBJ2-1; D is ambiguous. The CDR3 has 14 residues. The V gene's germline CDR1 is NNHDY and CDR2 SYVADS. The V end lost 1 base, the J end lost 0 bases, and 5 bases lay between the germline ends. CDR3 sequence: CASSDSNNYAEQFF. CDR3 bases read: TGTGCCAGCAGTGATAGCAATAACTATGCTGAGCAGTTC.

In its sample, this clone was seen a few times. Gene names refer to mouse genes. The read stops 1 residue short of the end of the CDR3; the missing end is completed from the germline J gene. This chain joins TRBV26 and TRBJ2-7; 9 nucleotides align to TRBD2. J lost 3 bases, V lost 4 bases, and 4 bases had no gene match. CDR1 and CDR2 from the germline V gene are KGHPV and FQNQEV (reference sequence). The length of the CDR3 is 14 residues. CDR3 DNA (partial): TGTGCCAGCAGTCACTGGGGGGCCCTCTATGAACAGTAC. The encoded protein is CASSHWGALYEQY. The entire CDR3 sequence reads CASSHWGALYEQYF. Combining the CDR3 with reference TRBV26 and TRBJ2-7 gives the whole variable domain NSKVIQTPRYLVKGQGQKAKMRCIPEKGHPVVFWYQQNKNNEFKFLINFQNQEVLQQIDMTEKRFSAECPSNSPCSLEIQSSEAGDSALYLCASSHWGALYEQYFGPGTRLTVL.

As to this clone: The gene names given are mouse names. CDR3 sequence reads: CASSLDWGHQDTQYF. The sequenced part of the CDR3 DNA is TGTGCCAGCTCTCTTGACTGGGGTCACCAAGACACCCAGTAC. The J gene is TRBJ2-5, the V gene TRBV12-2; 8 bases fit TRBD2. Read data end 1 residue before the CDR3 end; the end is taken from the germline J gene. Germline values: CDR1 SGHLS, CDR2 HYDKME. CDR3 length: 15 amino acids. V shed 1 base, J shed 1 base, and the junction held 3 bases outside the gene matches.

With respect to this clone: Gene names are mouse gene names. The DNA ends 1 residue before the CDR3 does, and the rest of the CDR3 is filled in from the germline J gene. J is TRBJ2-4 and V is TRBV5, with D hard to call. Germline-derived CDR1 and CDR2 are LGHNA and YNLKQL (reference sequence). This CDR3 region has 14 residues. V was clipped by 0 bases and J by 2 bases, with 6 bases between them. The chain's CDR3 is CASSQDFYQNTLYF. Partial CDR3 DNA: TGTGCCAGCAGCCAAGACTTCTATCAAAACACCTTGTAC.